This is a list of T cell receptor beta chains from one sample in a study of shared clonotypes between healthy human individuals. Clones were read by immunoSEQ multiplex PCR, and TCRdb kept only the in-frame ones, dropping some. The sample includes about 2.2 million clones, just over 90% of them seen just once. The sample consisted of naive CD8+ T cells from PBMCs. Every receptor here comes from a man younger than 30 in good health. Some clones in this sample may be carry-over from other donors' samples. CDR3s include the opening cysteine and the closing phenylalanine or tryptophan. A D gene is named only where the DNA matches it firmly. Clone size appears in some rows only: once, few, many, or a class for an expanded clone.

j_gene: TRBJ2-7; d_gene: -; v_gene: TRBV4-1; abundance: once; CDR3nt: TGCGCCAGCAGCCAGGTGGGGGAATCCTACGAGCAGTACTTC; CDR3aa: CASSQVGESYEQYF
j_gene: TRBJ1-5; d_gene: -; v_gene: TRBV7-8; abundance: -; CDR3nt: TGTGCCAGCACCCGATACGGGTATAGCAATCAGCCCCAGCATTTT; CDR3aa: CASTRYGYSNQPQHF
j_gene: TRBJ1-1; d_gene: -; v_gene: TRBV6-5; abundance: -; CDR3nt: TGTGCCAGCAGTTTAACAAACACTGAAGCTTTCTTT; CDR3aa: CASSLTNTEAFF
j_gene: TRBJ1-2; d_gene: -; v_gene: TRBV28; abundance: -; CDR3nt: TGTGCCAGCACCTTAGGGGGGGCGGGTGGCTACACCTTC; CDR3aa: CASTLGGAGGYTF
j_gene: TRBJ1-1; d_gene: -; v_gene: TRBV2; abundance: few; CDR3nt: TGTGCCAGCAGCCCTAGGGGGGGGAACACTGAAGCTTTCTTT; CDR3aa: CASSPRGGNTEAFF
j_gene: TRBJ1-1; d_gene: -; v_gene: TRBV27; abundance: -; CDR3nt: TGTGCCAGCAGTTCGGGGGCCATGAACACTGAAGCTTTCTTT; CDR3aa: CASSSGAMNTEAFF
j_gene: TRBJ2-5; d_gene: -; v_gene: TRBV7-9; abundance: -; CDR3nt: TGTGCCAGCAGCTTAGCATATTTCGGACAGCAAGAGACCCAGTACTTC; CDR3aa: CASSLAYFGQQETQYF
j_gene: TRBJ2-7; d_gene: -; v_gene: TRBV7-9; abundance: -; CDR3nt: TGTGCCAGCAGCCGCAGTTACGAGCAGTACTTC; CDR3aa: CASSRSYEQYF
j_gene: TRBJ2-3; d_gene: -; v_gene: TRBV19; abundance: -; CDR3nt: TGTGCCAGTAGTACCTCGGGAAATACGCAGTATTTT; CDR3aa: CASSTSGNTQYF
j_gene: TRBJ2-1; d_gene: -; v_gene: TRBV28; abundance: -; CDR3nt: TGTGCCAGCAGCCGCAGTTGGGGTATTGAGGCAGTCTTC; CDR3aa: CASSRSWGIEAVF
j_gene: TRBJ2-3; d_gene: TRBD1; v_gene: TRBV7-3; abundance: -; CDR3nt: TGTGCCAGCAGCACGTACCGGACAGGGGGCTTAGATACGCAGTATTTT; CDR3aa: CASSTYRTGGLDTQYF
j_gene: TRBJ1-5; d_gene: -; v_gene: TRBV27; abundance: once; CDR3nt: TGTGCCAGCAGTTTCTCAGGGAAGAATCAGCCCCAGCATTTT; CDR3aa: CASSFSGKNQPQHF
j_gene: TRBJ2-5; d_gene: TRBD2; v_gene: TRBV27; abundance: -; CDR3nt: TGTGCCAGCAGTCTAGCGGGGGGTACCCAGTACTTC; CDR3aa: CASSLAGGTQYF
j_gene: TRBJ1-5; d_gene: TRBD1; v_gene: TRBV5-6; abundance: -; CDR3nt: TGTGCCAGCAGCGAAGGACAGGGGCCATGGCGTGTGCCCCAGCATTTT; CDR3aa: CASSEGQGPWRVPQHF
j_gene: TRBJ2-7; d_gene: TRBD1; v_gene: TRBV7-2; abundance: -; CDR3nt: TGTGCCAGCAGCTGGGACAGTCTCTCCTACGAGCAGTACTTC; CDR3aa: CASSWDSLSYEQYF
j_gene: TRBJ2-3; d_gene: -; v_gene: TRBV9; abundance: -; CDR3nt: TGTGCCAGCAGCGCCCCGACAGGAATCGACACAGATACGCAGTATTTT; CDR3aa: CASSAPTGIDTDTQYF
j_gene: TRBJ1-5; d_gene: -; v_gene: TRBV23-1; abundance: once; CDR3nt: TGCGCCAGCAGTCGACGTCATTTT; CDR3aa: CASSRRHF
j_gene: TRBJ2-1; d_gene: TRBD2; v_gene: TRBV27; abundance: -; CDR3nt: TGTGCCAGCAGTTTACCCGGGGCGGGAGGCGGGAATGAGCAGTTCTTC; CDR3aa: CASSLPGAGGGNEQFF
j_gene: TRBJ1-2; d_gene: -; v_gene: TRBV5-4; abundance: -; CDR3nt: TGTGCCAGCAGCCCCAACGTAGGCGCCTTTGGCTACACCTTC; CDR3aa: CASSPNVGAFGYTF
j_gene: TRBJ1-2; d_gene: TRBD1; v_gene: TRBV27; abundance: -; CDR3nt: TGTGCCAGCAGTTTGGGCAGGGGGGTGTATGGCTACACCTTC; CDR3aa: CASSLGRGVYGYTF
j_gene: TRBJ2-7; d_gene: -; v_gene: TRBV5-6; abundance: -; CDR3nt: TGTGCCAGCATGGCGGGGCCCGTCTCCTACGAGCAGTACTTC; CDR3aa: CASMAGPVSYEQYF
j_gene: TRBJ2-7; d_gene: -; v_gene: TRBV10-3; abundance: -; CDR3nt: TGTGCCATCAGTGACCCCACAGTATACCAGGGAAACGAGCAGTACTTC; CDR3aa: CAISDPTVYQGNEQYF
j_gene: TRBJ1-2; d_gene: -; v_gene: TRBV5-1; abundance: once; CDR3nt: TGCGCCAGCAGCAACACAGAGAACTATGGCTACACCTTC; CDR3aa: CASSNTENYGYTF
j_gene: TRBJ2-3; d_gene: TRBD2; v_gene: TRBV2; abundance: -; CDR3nt: TGTGCCAGAGGGACTAGCGGGATTCGGAGGGGAACAGATACGCAGTATTTT; CDR3aa: CARGTSGIRRGTDTQYF
j_gene: TRBJ1-2; d_gene: -; v_gene: TRBV9; abundance: -; CDR3nt: TGTGCCAGCAGCGCGGCGGACAGCGCTCATGGCTACACCTTC; CDR3aa: CASSAADSAHGYTF
j_gene: TRBJ1-1; d_gene: -; v_gene: TRBV28; abundance: once; CDR3nt: TGTGCCAGCAGTCTCGAGGAGGGAATAGCTTTCTTT; CDR3aa: CASSLEEGIAFF
j_gene: TRBJ2-2; d_gene: TRBD2; v_gene: TRBV27; abundance: few; CDR3nt: TGTGCCAGCACTACTCGGCGGGAGTTTGTGTACACCGGGGAGCTGTTTTTT; CDR3aa: CASTTRREFVYTGELFF
j_gene: TRBJ2-3; d_gene: -; v_gene: TRBV4-1; abundance: -; CDR3nt: TGCGCCAGCAGCCATCGCTTCTCCTCCACAGGAGATACGCAGTATTTT; CDR3aa: CASSHRFSSTGDTQYF
j_gene: TRBJ1-5; d_gene: -; v_gene: TRBV6-1; abundance: -; CDR3nt: TGTGCCAGCAGACGAGAGTGGGATAGCAATCAGCCCCAGCATTTT; CDR3aa: CASRREWDSNQPQHF
j_gene: TRBJ1-1; d_gene: TRBD1; v_gene: TRBV7-9; abundance: -; CDR3nt: TGTGCCAGCAGCCCGAAGACAGGGAAGAACACTGAAGCTTTCTTT; CDR3aa: CASSPKTGKNTEAFF
j_gene: TRBJ2-1; d_gene: TRBD2; v_gene: TRBV9; abundance: -; CDR3nt: TGTGCCAGCAGCGTAGGACCTCGGGAGGGTAGGCACAATGAGCAGTTCTTC; CDR3aa: CASSVGPREGRHNEQFF
j_gene: TRBJ2-3; d_gene: -; v_gene: TRBV5-1; abundance: -; CDR3nt: TGCGCCAGCAGCTTGGCATTGGCAGATACGCAGTATTTT; CDR3aa: CASSLALADTQYF
j_gene: TRBJ2-7; d_gene: -; v_gene: TRBV11-2; abundance: -; CDR3nt: TGTGCCAGCAGCCCCCGGACGGATTCCTACGAGCAGTACTTC; CDR3aa: CASSPRTDSYEQYF
j_gene: TRBJ1-3; d_gene: -; v_gene: TRBV7-9; abundance: -; CDR3nt: TGTGCCAGCAGCTTTGGTCAGGGAAACACCATATATTTT; CDR3aa: CASSFGQGNTIYF
j_gene: TRBJ2-1; d_gene: TRBD1; v_gene: TRBV10-3; abundance: -; CDR3nt: TGTGCCATCAGGGGACAGGGGGCAAGTAATGAGCAGTTCTTC; CDR3aa: CAIRGQGASNEQFF
j_gene: TRBJ2-7; d_gene: -; v_gene: TRBV27; abundance: -; CDR3nt: TGTGCCAGCAGCCGCCTAGCGAATCCCTACGAGCAGTACTTC; CDR3aa: CASSRLANPYEQYF
j_gene: TRBJ2-1; d_gene: TRBD2; v_gene: TRBV7-9; abundance: once; CDR3nt: TGTGCCAGCAGCTTAGCCCCCGCGGGAGGGCCGGGGAATGAGCAGTTCTTC; CDR3aa: CASSLAPAGGPGNEQFF
j_gene: TRBJ2-7; d_gene: TRBD1; v_gene: TRBV6-4; abundance: -; CDR3nt: TGTGCCAGCAGTGACTCTGTAGGGCGGGGACAGGGCTGGGCCGAGCAGTACTTC; CDR3aa: CASSDSVGRGQGWAEQYF
j_gene: TRBJ1-1; d_gene: -; v_gene: TRBV6-5; abundance: -; CDR3nt: TGTGCCAGCAGCCGGGACTTACTGAACACTGAAGCTTTCTTT; CDR3aa: CASSRDLLNTEAFF
j_gene: TRBJ2-2; d_gene: -; v_gene: TRBV27; abundance: -; CDR3nt: TGTGCCAGCAGCCTACGGGGCGGGGAGCTGTTTTTT; CDR3aa: CASSLRGGELFF
j_gene: TRBJ2-5; d_gene: -; v_gene: TRBV11-1; abundance: -; CDR3nt: TGTGCCAGCAGCCGAGTGCTAGGTGTTGAGACCCAGTACTTC; CDR3aa: CASSRVLGVETQYF
j_gene: TRBJ2-7; d_gene: TRBD2; v_gene: TRBV9; abundance: -; CDR3nt: TGTGCCAGCAGCGTAGCCCCTGGCGGGAGGTTCACCTACGAGCAGTACTTC; CDR3aa: CASSVAPGGRFTYEQYF
j_gene: TRBJ1-1; d_gene: TRBD1; v_gene: TRBV7-9; abundance: few; CDR3nt: TGTGCCAGCAGCTTCCCCAGGGGGGAGCGCACTGAAGCTTTCTTT; CDR3aa: CASSFPRGERTEAFF
j_gene: TRBJ1-1; d_gene: -; v_gene: TRBV19; abundance: -; CDR3nt: TGTGCCAGTAGTAAGGCCCACACTGAAGCTTTCTTT; CDR3aa: CASSKAHTEAFF
j_gene: TRBJ1-1; d_gene: -; v_gene: TRBV6-1; abundance: -; CDR3nt: TGTGCCAGCAGACTCGTTGAGGGACTTAACACTGAAGCTTTCTTT; CDR3aa: CASRLVEGLNTEAFF